This TCR beta chain was retrieved from a study of T cell changes during pregnancy in multiple sclerosis. V lost 4 bases and J lost 5, with 14 bases in between. Germline V CDR1 and CDR2: MNHEY, SMNVEV (reference sequence). This CDR3 spans 14 amino acids. Sequenced by immunoSEQ multiplex PCR; TCRdb stores in-frame clones only, minus some. Of 15,000 to 20,000 clones listed, roughly 88% are singletons. The specimen comprised CD8+ T cells from peripheral blood mononuclear cells, sampled in the third trimester of pregnancy. This sequence was found in a female donor in good health, enrolled as a control in a pregnancy study. The chain employs TRBV27 and TRBJ1-2; D perhaps matches TRBD1 (6 bases). CDR3 nucleotide sequence: TGTGCCAGCAGTTCGAAACCAGGGGTTTATGGCTACACCTTC. This sequence encodes CASSSKPGVYGYTF.